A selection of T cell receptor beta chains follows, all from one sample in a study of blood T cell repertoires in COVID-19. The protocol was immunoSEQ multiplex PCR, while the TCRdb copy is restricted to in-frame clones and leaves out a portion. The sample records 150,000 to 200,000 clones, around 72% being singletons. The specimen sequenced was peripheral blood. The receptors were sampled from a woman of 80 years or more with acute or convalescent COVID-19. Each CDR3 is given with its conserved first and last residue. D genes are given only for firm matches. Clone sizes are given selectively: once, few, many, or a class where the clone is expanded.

TGTGCCAGTAGTCGGCAGGGGGCAAAGGACACTGAAGCTTTCTTT	CASSRQGAKDTEAFF	TRBV19	TRBD1	TRBJ1-1	NA
TGCGCCAGCAGCTTGATCCCGGGGGGAAATCAGCCCCAGCATTTT	CASSLIPGGNQPQHF	TRBV5-1	NA	TRBJ1-5	few
TGTGCCAGCAGCCATACTAGCGGCGTTGGGAATGAGCAGTTCTTC	CASSHTSGVGNEQFF	TRBV6-5	TRBD2	TRBJ2-1	NA
TGTGCCAGCAGCGCCGCAGGACTCATGAACACTGAAGCTTTCTTT	CASSAAGLMNTEAFF	TRBV9	NA	TRBJ1-1	NA
TGTGCCAGCAGCCTGAGATATGGGACTAGCGGGAGGGAACCCTTCGAGCAGTACTTC	CASSLRYGTSGREPFEQYF	TRBV7-8	TRBD2	TRBJ2-7	few
TGTGCCAGCAGTTTTGGGGGGAATAATTCACCCCTCCACTTT	CASSFGGNNSPLHF	TRBV27	NA	TRBJ1-6	NA
TGTGCCAGCAGCGTAGTGGGGACACCTGACACTGAAGCTTTCTTT	CASSVVGTPDTEAFF	TRBV9	NA	TRBJ1-1	NA
TGTGCCAGCAATCCAGATCTGGTGAACACTGAAGCTTTCTTT	CASNPDLVNTEAFF	TRBV7-9	NA	TRBJ1-1	NA
TGCGCCAGCAGCGTACAGGGTAACTCCTACGAGCAGTACTTC	CASSVQGNSYEQYF	TRBV5-1	NA	TRBJ2-7	NA
TGCGCCAGCAGCGGGACAGCAAATGAAAAACTGTTTTTT	CASSGTANEKLFF	TRBV4-1	TRBD1	TRBJ1-4	few
TGTGCCAGCACGGTTAATAATTCACCCCTCCACTTT	CASTVNNSPLHF	TRBV28	NA	TRBJ1-6	NA
TGCAGCGTTGAAAGCGGGACAGGGGATGAGCAGTTCTTC	CSVESGTGDEQFF	TRBV29-1	TRBD1	TRBJ2-1	NA
TGTGCCAGCAGCGGGCCACGGACTAGCGGGGACAATGAGCAGTTCTTC	CASSGPRTSGDNEQFF	TRBV9	TRBD2	TRBJ2-1	few
TGTGCCAGCAGCTTGTCTAGCGGGAGGAGTCAAGAGACCCAGTACTTC	CASSLSSGRSQETQYF	TRBV28	TRBD2	TRBJ2-5	NA
TGTGCCAGTAGTCCCGGGGCCAACGTCCTGACTTTC	CASSPGANVLTF	TRBV9	NA	TRBJ2-6	NA
TGTGCCAGCAGCTTGGGACAGGGCCCGTATAATTCACCCCTCCACTTT	CASSLGQGPYNSPLHF	TRBV13	TRBD1	TRBJ1-6	NA
TGTGCCAGCAGTGCCAGGGCCGGTACCTACGAGCAGTACTTC	CASSARAGTYEQYF	TRBV2	NA	TRBJ2-7	NA
TGTGCCAGCAGTCCCCCCGCCGGGAGGGTCTCCTACGAGCAGTACTTC	CASSPPAGRVSYEQYF	TRBV6-2/TRBV6-3	TRBD2	TRBJ2-7	NA
TGTGCCAGCTCGGACCGGGCCGGGGTAACCTACGAGCAGTACTTC	CASSDRAGVTYEQYF	TRBV18	NA	TRBJ2-7	few
TGCGCCAGCAGCTTGCAGGCAGGGGGAAACACCATATATTTT	CASSLQAGGNTIYF	TRBV5-1	NA	TRBJ1-3	few
TGTGCCAGCAGGATCGGACAGGGACCCAATCAGCCCCAGCATTTT	CASRIGQGPNQPQHF	TRBV2	TRBD1	TRBJ1-5	few
TGTGCCAGCTCACCACCGTCAGGGGCGATGAACACTGAAGCTTTCTTT	CASSPPSGAMNTEAFF	TRBV18	NA	TRBJ1-1	NA
TGTGCCAGCAGCGTTCGGACTGCCTGGTATCTTTTGGATCCGAGCACAGATACGCAGTATTTT	CASSVRTAWYLLDPSTDTQYF	TRBV9	NA	TRBJ2-3	NA
TGTGCCAGTAGTATCCCCGGGACAGGGGACGCTGAGCAGTTCTTC	CASSIPGTGDAEQFF	TRBV19	TRBD1	TRBJ2-1	NA
TGTGCCAGCAGTCCGGGACAGGGAGAAGGTGAGCAGTACTTC	CASSPGQGEGEQYF	TRBV27	TRBD1	TRBJ2-7	NA
TGTGCCAGCACCCGGGACAGCTATGGCTACACCTTC	CASTRDSYGYTF	TRBV9	TRBD1	TRBJ1-2	NA
TGTGCCAGCTCACCACGGGACAGGGACCCGGGACTAGCGGGGAGGAGCTCCTACGAGCAGTACTTC	CASSPRDRDPGLAGRSSYEQYF	TRBV18	TRBD2	TRBJ2-7	NA
TGTGCCAGCTCACCCCAGGCTGCCCCCGGCTACACCTTC	CASSPQAAPGYTF	TRBV18	NA	TRBJ1-2	NA
TGTGCCAGCAGTTACTCGTACGGGGAAGGCAATCAGCCCCAGCATTTT	CASSYSYGEGNQPQHF	TRBV6-6	NA	TRBJ1-5	NA
TGTGCCAGTCACCCAATCGGGACAGGGACTGGTGAGCAGTTCTTC	CASHPIGTGTGEQFF	TRBV19	TRBD1	TRBJ2-1	NA
TGTGCCAGCAGCCTCAGGGTAGCGGCCAACACTGAAGCTTTCTTT	CASSLRVAANTEAFF	TRBV14	NA	TRBJ1-1	few
TGTGCCAGTACCATAACAGGGGCAGGGGCCAAAAACATTCAGTACTTC	CASTITGAGAKNIQYF	TRBV19	TRBD1	TRBJ2-4	NA
TGTGCCAGCAGTTACTCGTTTGGACAGGGCGATGAAAAACTGTTTTTT	CASSYSFGQGDEKLFF	TRBV6-5	TRBD1	TRBJ1-4	NA
TGTGCCAGCAGCTACCGGACAGGGAGGACCGGGGAGCTGTTTTTT	CASSYRTGRTGELFF	TRBV28	TRBD1	TRBJ2-2	few
TGTGCCAGTAGTAAGAGGGGACTAGCGGGGAACTACAATGAGCAGTTCTTC	CASSKRGLAGNYNEQFF	TRBV19	TRBD2	TRBJ2-1	NA
TGTGCCAGCAGTTTAAACCCGGGACAGGGGGCCTACGAGCAGTACTTC	CASSLNPGQGAYEQYF	TRBV27	TRBD1	TRBJ2-7	few
TGTGCCAGCAGCGTAGGAGCGGGAGGATCCAATGAGCAGTTCTTC	CASSVGAGGSNEQFF	TRBV9	TRBD2	TRBJ2-1	NA
TGCGCCAGTATGGAGCAGGGTCCCGGGGAGCTGTTTTTT	CASMEQGPGELFF	TRBV5-1	NA	TRBJ2-2	NA
TGTGCCAGCAGTGAACGGTTGCCCTCCTACGAGCAGTACTTC	CASSERLPSYEQYF	TRBV2	NA	TRBJ2-7	few
TGTGCCATCAGCCCACAGGGGGACTATGGCTACACCTTC	CAISPQGDYGYTF	TRBV10-3	TRBD1	TRBJ1-2	few
TGTGCCAGCAGTTTACCCCGGAACAGGGACCAAGAGACCCAGTACTTC	CASSLPRNRDQETQYF	TRBV27	NA	TRBJ2-5	few
TGCGCCAGCAGTTGGCAGGGGCAGGGCTACACCTTC	CASSWQGQGYTF	TRBV5-1	NA	TRBJ1-2	few
TGCAGTGCTAGACCGGAGGAGACCCAGTACTTC	CSARPEETQYF	TRBV20-1	NA	TRBJ2-5	NA
TGCGCCAGCAGCTTAAAGAGAGGACTAGCGGGAGGCGAGAGCACAGATACGCAGTATTTT	CASSLKRGLAGGESTDTQYF	TRBV5-1	TRBD2	TRBJ2-3	once
TGTGCCACCTTCGCTGGCCTCTATAATTCACCCCTCCACTTT	CATFAGLYNSPLHF	TRBV28	NA	TRBJ1-6	NA
TGCGCCAGTATGGGGGGCACTGAAGCTTTCTTT	CASMGGTEAFF	TRBV4-1	NA	TRBJ1-1	NA
TGTGCCAGCAGCTTAGCGCTAAGTGGGGAGGATACGCAGTATTTT	CASSLALSGEDTQYF	TRBV7-9	NA	TRBJ2-3	NA
TGCAGCACCTGGGGGGGCGCTGGGGCCAACATCCTGACTTTC	CSTWGGAGANILTF	TRBV29-1	NA	TRBJ2-6	NA
TGTGCCAGCAGCTTAGGTCTGGTCGGGGGCGGGAGCGAGGATACGCAGTATTTT	CASSLGLVGGGSEDTQYF	TRBV7-8	NA	TRBJ2-3	once